The 26 T cell receptor beta chains below come from one sample, sequenced in a study of beta chain features in type 1 diabetes. The entirety of the isolated RNA underwent reverse transcription, so expressed TCRB transcripts were sequenced. Sequencing used immunoSEQ multiplex PCR; TCRdb keeps in-frame clones, though not all of them. There are 40,000 or so clones in the sample; about 51% occur only once, and less than 2.5% lies in the top ten. Sequencing was done on a sample of Tregs from blood. The receptor set was obtained from a young woman in good health.

The chain carries TRBV7-6 and TRBJ1-1, with a weak D call TRBD1 (6 bases). Germline values: CDR1 SGHVS, CDR2 FNYEAQ. V gave up 4 bases and J gave up 5 bases, with 11 bases separating them. The CDR3 totals 13 residues. The CDR3: CASSSLRGTEAFF. CDR3 coding DNA: TGTGCCAGCAGCTCCCTCAGGGGTACTGAAGCTTTCTTT.

The chain carries TRBV5-1 and TRBJ2-3, with TRBD2 matching over 12 bases. Germline assignment: CDR1 SGHRS and CDR2 YFSETQ. With V trimmed by 4 bases and J by 5 bases, 8 bases remained unmatched. This CDR3 is built from 16 residues. CDR3 loop: CASSIASGRAGDTQYF. CDR3 bases: TGCGCCAGCAGCATAGCTAGCGGGAGGGCTGGAGATACGCAGTATTTT.

The chain carries TRBV7-2 and TRBJ1-1; TRBD1 matches 9 bases. V gave up 4 bases and J gave up 0 bases; unmatched junction bases: 15. Germline V gene data show CDR1 as SGHTA and CDR2 as FQGNSA. CDR3 length: 19 amino acids. In DNA form, the CDR3 reads TGTGCCAGCAGCTCCGCGATGGGGACAGGGCGTTTGATGAACACTGAAGCTTTCTTT. Protein sequence: CASSSAMGTGRLMNTEAFF.

The V gene is TRBV30, the J gene TRBJ1-5, with D tentatively TRBD1 (5 bases). V lost 0 bases and J 7 bases, leaving 13 bases between the germline ends. This CDR3 has 14 residues. Germline lookup yields CDR1 GTSNPN and CDR2 SVGIG (reference sequence). CDR3 sequence (DNA): TGTGCCTGGAGTGTACCTTTGGGGCAACAGCCCCAGCATTTT. It encodes CAWSVPLGQQPQHF.

This clone was seen a single time. This chain joins TRBV13 and TRBJ2-6, with D uncertain. V was shortened by 3 bases and J by 2 bases, with 8 bases between the two germline ends. Per the germline V gene, CDR1 is PRHDT and CDR2 is FYEKMQ (reference sequence). CDR3 size: 15 residues. The CDR3 DNA sequence: TGTGCCAGCAGCTTTCGACATCCTGGGGCCAACGTCCTGACTTTC. Its translation is CASSFRHPGANVLTF. Complete variable domain (other parts from reference TRBV13 and TRBJ2-6): AAGVIQSPRHLIKEKRETATLKCYPIPRHDTVYWYQQGPGQDPQFLISFYEKMQSDKGSIPDRFSAQQFSDYHSELNMSSLELGDSALYFCASSFRHPGANVLTFGAGSRLTVL.

This clone is medium-sized by share. V and J are TRBV2 and TRBJ2-5, with 7 nucleotides matching TRBD1. CDR3 length equals 14 residues. Germline values: CDR1 SNHLY, CDR2 FYNNEI. V lost 7 bases and J lost 2; bases outside the gene matches: 7. CDR3 DNA sequence: TGTGCCAGCAAGGGCCAGGGGGTACAAGAGACCCAGTACTTC. Translating it yields CASKGQGVQETQYF.

This chain uses TRBV5-8 with TRBJ1-2, with 7 bases that match TRBD1. Germline V gene sequence: CDR1 SGHTS, CDR2 YDEGEE. The CDR3 covers 13 residues. Trimming took 4 bases from V and 8 from J; bases not matched to a gene: 8. CDR3 coding DNA: TGTGCCAGCAGCACCCAGGGGGTAGGGGGCTACACCTTC. Protein sequence: CASSTQGVGGYTF. Complete variable domain (other parts from reference TRBV5-8 and TRBJ1-2): EAGVTQSPTHLIKTRGQQATLRCSPISGHTSVYWYQQALGLGLQFLLWYDEGEERNRGNFPPRFSGRQFPNYSSELNVNALELEDSALYLCASSTQGVGGYTFGSGTRLTVV.

The chain uses TRBV19 and TRBJ2-7; TRBD1 aligns across 7 bases. The CDR3 has 15 residues. J was trimmed by 2 bases and V by 4 bases; bases with no gene match: 8. The germline gives CDR1 LNHDA, CDR2 SQIVND (reference sequence). The CDR3 is CASSNPGQFPYEQYF. The CDR3 bases are TGTGCCAGTAGTAACCCGGGACAGTTCCCCTACGAGCAGTACTTC.

V and J are TRBV6-1 and TRBJ2-7; TRBD1 might be the D (5 bases). The V end was cut by 5 bases, the J end by 1 base, with 12 bases between. Germline-derived CDR1 and CDR2 are MNHNS and SASEGT. The CDR3 has 14 amino acids. In DNA, the CDR3 is TGTGCCAGCAGTCGACGCGACAGTTCCTACGAGCAGTACTTC. As protein: CASSRRDSSYEQYF.

This chain joins TRBV2 and TRBJ2-2; 12 nucleotides agree with TRBD2. Germline CDR1 SNHLY, CDR2 FYNNEI. With V trimmed by 3 bases and J by 4 bases, 3 bases remained unmatched. The CDR3 totals 16 residues. DNA of the CDR3: TGTGCCAGCAGTGAGAGACTAGCGGGAGCCACCGGGGAGCTGTTTTTT. Its translation is CASSERLAGATGELFF.

The gene calls are TRBV6-5 and TRBJ2-3; D not certain. The V and J ends lost 6 bases and 4 bases respectively, with 5 bases between them. Germline CDR1 reads MNHEY; CDR2 reads SVGAGI. The length of the CDR3 is 11 residues. DNA of the CDR3: TGTGCCAGCAGGAGATCAGATACGCAGTATTTT. Protein sequence: CASRRSDTQYF.

The chain recombines TRBV7-6 with TRBJ2-1; the D gene is possibly TRBD2 (5 bases). The V end was cut by 3 bases, the J end by 5 bases, with 11 bases between. Germline CDR1 SGHVS, CDR2 FNYEAQ. The CDR3 covers 14 residues. The CDR3 coding sequence is TGTGCCAGCAGCTTGCTAGGAGGCAACAATGAGCAGTTCTTC. Translated: CASSLLGGNNEQFF.

The genes are TRBV29-1 and TRBJ2-1; 7 nucleotides agree with TRBD2. CDR1 SQVTM and CDR2 ANQGSEA come from the germline V gene. The CDR3 is made up of 14 amino acids. V gave up 6 bases and J gave up 0 bases; unmatched junction bases: 5. The CDR3 sequence: CSVKRDSSYNEQFF. The CDR3 nucleotides are TGCAGCGTAAAGCGGGATAGCTCCTACAATGAGCAGTTCTTC.

This chain joins TRBV7-9 and TRBJ2-1; D ambiguous. The germline V gene has CDR1 SEHNR and CDR2 FQNEAQ (reference sequence). Trimming took 1 base from V and 9 from J, leaving 10 bases between them. CDR3 length equals 13 residues. CDR3 sequence: CASSLGADVEQFF. DNA for the CDR3: TGTGCCAGCAGCTTAGGGGCAGACGTTGAGCAGTTCTTC.

V is TRBV6-5 and J is TRBJ2-7; 9 nucleotides agree with TRBD2. Trimming removed 6 bases from V and 0 bases from J; junction bases left unmatched: 3. CDR3 length equals 14 residues. Germline CDR1 reads MNHEY; CDR2 reads SVGAGI. The CDR3 coding sequence is TGTGCCAGCAGCCTAGCGGGGAGCTCCTACGAGCAGTACTTC. Its translation: CASSLAGSSYEQYF.

In its sample, this clone was seen a few times. V usage is TRBV2 and J usage is TRBJ2-1; 10 bases agree with TRBD1. This CDR3 contains 14 residues. CDR1 is SNHLY, CDR2 FYNNEI, per germline. The trim removed 9 bases at V and 9 bases at J, leaving 11 bases unmatched. Written as DNA, the CDR3 is TGTGCCAGGGGGGCCGGACAGGGGGTCCTTGAGCAGTTCTTC. Its translation: CARGAGQGVLEQFF.

The V gene is TRBV30, the J gene TRBJ2-7; D possibly corresponds to TRBD2 (5 bases). Germline loops: CDR1 GTSNPN, CDR2 SVGIG (reference sequence). CDR3 length: 15 amino acids. The V gene lost 5 bases and the J gene lost 2 bases, with 19 bases spanning the gap. The CDR3 region is CAWFNPGVPPYEQYF. DNA for the CDR3: TGTGCCTGGTTTAACCCCGGGGTCCCCCCCTACGAGCAGTACTTC.

This sequence joins TRBV7-2 and TRBJ2-3, with 11 positions matching TRBD2. CDR3 length: 16 residues. CDR1 is SGHTA and CDR2 is FQGNSA in the germline V gene. Trimming removed 5 bases from V and 6 bases from J; junction bases left unmatched: 10. The CDR3 DNA sequence: TGTGCCAGCAGCCCCCGGACTAGCGGGCGAGGGGATACGCAGTATTTT. Translating gives CASSPRTSGRGDTQYF.

The table lists this clone with a few counts. The chain carries TRBV7-2 and TRBJ2-1, with 11 bases identical to TRBD1. Germline lookup yields CDR1 SGHTA and CDR2 FQGNSA. J gave up 8 bases and V 5 bases, and 8 bases lay outside the gene matches. This CDR3 region has 15 residues. The DNA for the CDR3 is TGTGCCAGCAGCCCGGACAGGGGGCGAATCTATGAGCAGTTCTTC. Translating gives CASSPDRGRIYEQFF.

The CDR3 sequence is CASSLRLALSDTQYF. The CDR3 DNA is TGTGCCAGCAGCTTAAGACTAGCCCTATCCGATACGCAGTATTTT. The chain links TRBV7-2 to TRBJ2-3; 7 nucleotides line up with TRBD2. Germline V lookup: CDR1 SGHTA, CDR2 FQGNSA. The CDR3 contains 15 residues. J was trimmed by 6 bases and V by 2 bases; bases with no gene match: 8.

V is TRBV2 and J is TRBJ1-6; D is uncertain. The CDR3 extends over 13 amino acids. Trimming stripped 5 bases from V and 6 bases from J, with 8 bases between. Looked up from germline, CDR1 is SNHLY and CDR2 is FYNNEI. CDR3 in amino acids: CASSKDFNSPLHF. The CDR3 coding sequence is TGTGCCAGCAGTAAGGACTTTAATTCACCCCTCCACTTT.

The V call is TRBV27, the J call TRBJ2-2, with D hard to call. The CDR3 has 12 residues. Germline CDR1 reads MNHEY; CDR2 reads SMNVEV (reference sequence). V lost 1 base and J lost 7, with 4 bases in between. CDR3 region: CASSLFGGELFF. DNA of the CDR3: TGTGCCAGCAGTTTATTCGGCGGGGAGCTGTTTTTT.

About this clone: A junction end diverges from the germline sequence, so it may reflect a read error. The J gene is TRBJ2-6, the V gene TRBV28; 13 positions agree with TRBD2. The CDR3 has 18 amino acids. Germline V gene sequence: CDR1 MDHEN, CDR2 SYDVKM. Here the CDR3 reads CASSFGTSGTSGADVLTF. CDR3 coding DNA: TGTGCCAGCAGTTTTGGGACTAGCGGGACCTCTGGGGCCGACGTCCTGACTTTC. The variable domain in full, with the rest retrieved from reference TRBV28 and TRBJ2-6, is DVKVTQSSRYLVKRTGEKVFLECVQDMDHENMFWYRQDPGLGLRLIYFSYDVKMKEKGDIPEGYSVSREKKERFSLILESASTNQTSMYLCASSFGTSGTSGADVLTFGAGSRLTVL.

The gene calls are TRBV29-1 and TRBJ2-1; TRBD2 matches at 9 bases. Germline V gene lookup returns CDR1 SQVTM and CDR2 ANQGSEA. The CDR3 consists of 16 residues. Germline trimming cut 0 bases from V and 3 bases from J; bases unmatched to any gene: 6. The DNA of the CDR3 is TGCAGCGTTGAAGAAGGTAGCGGGAGCCTCTACAATGAGCAGTTCTTC. It specifies CSVEEGSGSLYNEQFF.

This clone was counted a few times. The chain employs TRBV30 and TRBJ2-7, with D unresolved. The CDR3 covers 12 residues. V shed 0 bases and J shed 1 base, with 4 bases lying between them. Germline CDR1 reads GTSNPN; CDR2 reads SVGIG (reference sequence). CDR3 residues: CAWSVASYEQYF. The CDR3 DNA sequence: TGTGCCTGGAGTGTCGCGTCCTACGAGCAGTACTTC. The complete variable domain, with remaining parts taken from reference TRBV30 and TRBJ2-7, reads SQTIHQWPATLVQPVGSPLSLECTVEGTSNPNLYWYRQAAGRGLQLLFYSVGIGQISSEVPQNLSASRPQDRQFILSSKKLLLSDSGFYLCAWSVASYEQYFGPGTRLTVT.

In this sample, this clone turned up a few times. The V call is TRBV29-1, the J call TRBJ2-1; 10 bases are a match to TRBD2. The germline CDR1 and CDR2 sequences are SQVTM and ANQGSEA. This CDR3 spans 14 amino acids. The V and J ends lost 1 base and 6 bases, in that order; junction bases with no gene match: 3. The CDR3 DNA reads TGCAGCGTTGAAGGGACTAGCGGAAGCAATGAGCAGTTCTTC. Translated: CSVEGTSGSNEQFF.